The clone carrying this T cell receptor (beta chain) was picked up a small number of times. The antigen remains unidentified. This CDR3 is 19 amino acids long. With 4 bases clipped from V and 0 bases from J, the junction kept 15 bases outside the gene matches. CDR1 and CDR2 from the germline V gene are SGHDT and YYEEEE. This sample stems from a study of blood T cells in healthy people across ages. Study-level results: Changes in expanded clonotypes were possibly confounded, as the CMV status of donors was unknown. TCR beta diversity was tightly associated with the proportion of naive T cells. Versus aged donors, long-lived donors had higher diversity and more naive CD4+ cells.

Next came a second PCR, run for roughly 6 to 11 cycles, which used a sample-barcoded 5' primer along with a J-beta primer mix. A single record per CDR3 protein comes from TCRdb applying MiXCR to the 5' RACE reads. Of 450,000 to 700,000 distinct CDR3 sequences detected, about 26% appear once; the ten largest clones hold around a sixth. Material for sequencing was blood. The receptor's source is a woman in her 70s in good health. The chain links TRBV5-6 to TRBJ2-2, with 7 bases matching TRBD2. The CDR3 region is CASSHPLAGGMTNTGELFF. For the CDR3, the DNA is TGTGCCAGCAGCCATCCCCTTGCCGGGGGGATGACGAACACCGGGGAGCTGTTTTTT.